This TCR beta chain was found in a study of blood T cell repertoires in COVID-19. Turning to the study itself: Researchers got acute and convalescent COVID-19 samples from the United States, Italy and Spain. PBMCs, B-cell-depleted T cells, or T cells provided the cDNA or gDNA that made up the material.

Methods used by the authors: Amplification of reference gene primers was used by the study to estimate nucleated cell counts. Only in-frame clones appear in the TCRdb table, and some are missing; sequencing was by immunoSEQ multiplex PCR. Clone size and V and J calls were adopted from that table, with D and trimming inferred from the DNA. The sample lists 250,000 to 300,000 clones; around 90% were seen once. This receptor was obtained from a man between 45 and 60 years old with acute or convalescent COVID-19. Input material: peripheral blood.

As DNA, the CDR3 is TGTGCCAGCAGTATAGGGAGGAGGTATGGCTACACCTTC. It translates to CASSIGRRYGYTF. The chain combines TRBV6-5 with TRBJ1-2; D is unresolved. Germline lookup yields CDR1 MNHEY and CDR2 SVGAGI. V was pared by 5 bases and J by 5 bases, with 12 bases between. The CDR3 runs to 13 residues.